The clone carrying this T cell receptor beta chain was counted a few times. What it binds is unknown. The treatment: approximately 10-day PBMC culture with coronavirus spike peptide pools or control peptides (ViraFEST assay). The Oncomine TCR Beta short-read assay was applied to DNA of cultured CD4+ T cells. TCRdb independently ran MiXCR on the PCR reads; one entry per CDR3 protein. Here the sample spans about 25,000 distinct CDR3 sequences, around 45% being singletons. These data come from a study of vaccination and CD4 T cells after COVID-19. The overall study: Following dose two, a median approximately 72 days (range 14 to 241) passed before post-vaccine samples were taken. Overlapping spike peptides of SARS-CoV-2, HCoV-NL63, HCoV-OC43 and HCoV-229E were used, and cells were stimulated with them.

Trimming took 5 bases from V and 2 from J, leaving 13 bases between them. Germline assignment: CDR1 DFQATT and CDR2 SNEGSKA (reference sequence). This CDR3 has 14 residues. The chain carries TRBV20-1 and TRBJ1-5; maybe TRBD1 (5 bases). Sequenced sample: CD4+ T cells from blood, cultured in vitro. This clonotype was sampled from a human donor who had recovered from COVID-19. DNA for the CDR3: TGCAGTGCTTACGACAGACGGGGCAATCAGCCCCAGCATTTT. Residues: CSAYDRRGNQPQHF.